The entry below gives a single TCR beta chain sequence along with its context. The table lists this clone with many counts. What this receptor recognizes is not known. The junction departs from germline at one end; a sequencing error may be responsible. Distinct nucleotide sequences in the sample also encode this CDR3. The donors were healthy, HIV-negative adults who had no recently reported acute infections or vaccinations. All donors were Caucasian adults living in Nashville, Tennessee, USA. CD8 memory samples were composed of magnetically selected CD45RO+ cells combined with CCR7-negative CD45RA+ effector memory (TemRA) cells. Blood was collected by leukapheresis, and PBMCs were isolated by Ficoll-Histopaque density gradient centrifugation and then cryopreserved in liquid nitrogen vapor phase. Purity and quantity of every magnetically sorted T cell population were checked by analytical flow cytometry. Each sorted fraction had its genomic DNA isolated and then quantified by UV absorbance on a Nanodrop 2000c.

The CDR3 spans 16 residues, from the cysteine through the phenylalanine. Kept here is only the CDR3 DNA, which spans 48 bases and is read in frame from base 1. Sequences MGHRA (CDR1) and YSYEKL (CDR2) are obtained from the germline V gene. TCR CDR3 regions were amplified from genomic DNA by multiplex PCR using the deep immunoSEQ assay. Extracted genomic DNA from each cell subset was spread evenly across all wells of several immunoSEQ 96-well plates, with each plate serving as a replicate. For sorted subsets, each replicate PCR was loaded with 200 ng genomic DNA, equivalent to about 33,000 T cell genomes. Purified libraries were measured with a Qubit 3.0 fluorometer, size-checked on a Bioanalyzer 2100, and measured again with the KAPA Library Quantification kit. Every immunoSEQ 96-well plate was sequenced on a dedicated single-read 150-cycle Illumina NextSeq 550 flow cell. From the authors' description of their analysis: Because the immunoSEQ output held only junctional sequences and lacked quality scores, the filtering could not match the filtering applied to full-length reads. Sequences were annotated with PyIR, a Python wrapper for IgBLAST v1.9, using IMGT germline references to assign V/J genes and CDR3. Reads were filtered out if the reads had weak V/J assignments (E-value above 1e-6), no CDR3, stop codons, out-of-frame junctions, or ambiguous translated residues. V3J clonotypes were defined as sequences sharing the same inferred V gene, J gene, and CDR3 amino acid sequence. To compute the percentage overlap between repertoires, the number of shared unique clonotypes was divided by the size of the smaller repertoire. RTK rarefaction, the Chao1 estimator, and Recon v2.1 estimates of unobserved clonotypes were used to assess repertoire richness. OLGA was used to compute generation probabilities for all TCRbeta clonotypes that the gDNA method yielded from a handful of donors. As stored in TCRdb, this immuneACCESS dataset retains in-frame rearrangements with V and J assigned. A fraction of the clones does not appear; measured against another copy, unresolved V genes explain less than half of the discrepancy, and the remainder lacks a known reason. V and J calls and clone size are given by that table; D and trimming were obtained from the DNA. The sample data list about 110,000 clones, and 55% to 70% of these were observed just once. The ten biggest clones cover approximately 23% of the sample.

The data stem from a study of shared clonotypes between healthy human individuals (dated by TCRdb to 2020 to 2022). Regarding the research as a whole: A couple of women and a few men aged 18 to 49 years were included in the cohort. Different laboratories and diverse techniques were used to prepare libraries and sequence TCR repertoires, to increase sequencing depth and limit assay-specific biases. Each donor's leukapheresis produced roughly between about 0.8 and 8.9 billion PBMCs. For each donor, CD4 naive and CD4 memory were each given three plates, CD8 naive was given two plates, and CD8 memory was given one plate. The study deeply sequenced blood TCR repertoires of roughly five healthy adults to estimate repertoire size and the extent of clonotype sharing between individuals. What the work shows at the level of the full study, not this receptor alone: Because the study included a small number of donors, the genetic and exposure-history diversity represented was limited. Rarefaction of sorted-subset datasets indicated incomplete sequencing despite the large sequencing depth. Sampling was restricted to blood, and TCR repertoires in tissue are likely to differ from TCR repertoires in blood. Compared with non-shared clonotypes, clonotypes shared by all four sorted-subset donors had higher generation probabilities. About 5% of naive CD4, around 4% of naive CD8, 2.3% of memory CD4, and about 0.4% of memory CD8 clonotypes were shared across a few donors. Naive subsets generally had larger estimated clonotype richness than memory subsets. Pairwise subsampling led to the expectation that sequencing depth would affect the degree of clonotype sharing among donors.

Recombination linked TRBV4-1 to TRBJ2-7, with an unclear D gene assignment. This TCR derives from a woman younger than 45 in good health. The specimen was memory CD8+ T cells sorted from blood. Taken with the paper, the label for cell subset or site translates to: CD45RO+ cells pooled with CCR7-negative TemRA cells. The DNA sequence reads TGTGCCAGCAGCCAAGATCTGGGGAAGGGCTCCTACGAGCAGTACTTC. It translates as CASSQDLGKGSYEQYF.